The present entry profiles one T cell receptor beta chain with its context. Its antigen is unknown. This entry belongs to a study of beta chain features in type 1 diabetes. V was cut by 5 bases and J by 9 bases, with 17 bases left in between. From germline, CDR1 is SNHLY and CDR2 FYNNEI. There are 14 residues in the CDR3. A sort by CD45RO/CCR7/CD25/CD127/CD95/CD27 yielded CD4+ naive, central memory, regulatory and stem cell-like memory cells. Every isolated RNA sample was fully reverse transcribed, so sequencing captured expressed TCRB transcripts. Sequencing was performed with immunoSEQ multiplex PCR; in TCRdb, only in-frame clones are kept and a portion is missing. The sample includes 300,000 to 350,000 clones, about a tenth of them seen just once. Findings of the study overall: Type 1 diabetes patients had moderately but significantly shorter TCRB CDR3s in all four CD4+ subsets. At VDJ recombination sites, type 1 diabetes patients had fewer insertions and more deleted nucleotides. The influence of HLA type on TCRB rearrangement stayed undetermined.

The sequenced sample was central memory CD4+ T cells from blood. The V and J genes are TRBV2 and TRBJ2-1; D not resolved. This clonotype originated in a man aged 30 to 45 with type 1 diabetes. The CDR3, as DNA: TGTGCCAGCAGTTCTTCTCGACAACCCCCTGAGCAGTTCTTC. Translated: CASSSSRQPPEQFF.